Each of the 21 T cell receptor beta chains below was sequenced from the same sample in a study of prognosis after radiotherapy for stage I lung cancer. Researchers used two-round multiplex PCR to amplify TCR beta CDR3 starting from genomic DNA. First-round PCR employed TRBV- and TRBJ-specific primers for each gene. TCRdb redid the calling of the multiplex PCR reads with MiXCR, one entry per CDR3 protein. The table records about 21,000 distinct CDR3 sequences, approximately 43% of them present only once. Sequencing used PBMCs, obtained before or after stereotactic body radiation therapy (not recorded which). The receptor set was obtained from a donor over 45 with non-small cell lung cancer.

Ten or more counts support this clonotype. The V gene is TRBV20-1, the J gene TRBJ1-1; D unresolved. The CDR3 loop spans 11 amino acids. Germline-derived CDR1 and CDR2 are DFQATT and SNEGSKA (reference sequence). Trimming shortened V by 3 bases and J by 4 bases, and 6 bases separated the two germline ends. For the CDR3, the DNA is TGCAGTGCTAGGGGTGGCACTGAAGCTTTCTTT. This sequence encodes CSARGGTEAFF.

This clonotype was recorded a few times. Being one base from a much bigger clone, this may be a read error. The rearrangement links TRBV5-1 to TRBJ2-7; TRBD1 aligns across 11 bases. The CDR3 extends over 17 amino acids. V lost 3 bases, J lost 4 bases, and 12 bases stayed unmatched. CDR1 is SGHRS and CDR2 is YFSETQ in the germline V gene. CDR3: CASSSYHQDRGLYEQYF. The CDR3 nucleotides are TGCGCCAGCAGCTCTTACCATCAGGACAGGGGGCTATACGAGCAGTACTTC.

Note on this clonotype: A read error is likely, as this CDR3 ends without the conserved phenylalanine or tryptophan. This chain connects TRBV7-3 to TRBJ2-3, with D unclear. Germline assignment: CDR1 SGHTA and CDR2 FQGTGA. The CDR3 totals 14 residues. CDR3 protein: CASSLTPYTYTQYL. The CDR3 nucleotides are TGTGCCAGCAGCTTAACTCCTTACACATATACGCAGTATCTT.

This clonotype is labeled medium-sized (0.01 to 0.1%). CDR3 in DNA: TGTGCCAGTAGTATAAGAGGTCAGGCAGGTTCCTCACCCCTCCACTTT. It codes for CASSIRGQAGSSPLHF. The chain carries TRBV19 and TRBJ1-6; the D is unclear. The CDR3 spans 16 residues. Germline CDR1 reads LNHDA; CDR2 reads SQIVND (reference sequence). The germline V and J ends were trimmed by 2 bases and 10 bases, with 18 bases remaining between them.

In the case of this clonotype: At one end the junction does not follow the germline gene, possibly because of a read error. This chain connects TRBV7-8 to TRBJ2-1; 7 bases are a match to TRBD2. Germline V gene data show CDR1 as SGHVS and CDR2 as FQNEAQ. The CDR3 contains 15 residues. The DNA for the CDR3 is TGTGCCAGCAGCAGATCTAGCGGCTCCTACAATGAGCAGCTCTTC. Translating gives CASSRSSGSYNEQLF.

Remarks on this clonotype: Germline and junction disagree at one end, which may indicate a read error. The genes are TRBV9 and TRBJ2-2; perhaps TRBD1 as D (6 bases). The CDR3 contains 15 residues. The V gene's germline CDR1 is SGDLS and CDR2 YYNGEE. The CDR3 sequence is CSSSVGGANTGELFF. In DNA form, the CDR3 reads TGTTCCAGCAGCGTAGGGGGTGCGAACACCGGGGAGCTGTTTTTT.

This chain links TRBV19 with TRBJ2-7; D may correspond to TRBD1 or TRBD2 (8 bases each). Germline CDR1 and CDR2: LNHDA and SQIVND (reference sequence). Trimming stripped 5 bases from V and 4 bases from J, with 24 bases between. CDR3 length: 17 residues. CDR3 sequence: CASSVAGGGTSIYEQYF. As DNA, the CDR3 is TGTGCCAGTAGTGTCGCAGGGGGCGGGACTAGTATATACGAGCAGTACTTC. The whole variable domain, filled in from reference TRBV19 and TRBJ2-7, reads DGGITQSPKYLFRKEGQNVTLSCEQNLNHDAMYWYRQDPGQGLRLIYYSQIVNDFQKGDIAEGYSVSREKKESFPLTVTSAQKNPTAFYLCASSVAGGGTSIYEQYFGPGTRLTVT.

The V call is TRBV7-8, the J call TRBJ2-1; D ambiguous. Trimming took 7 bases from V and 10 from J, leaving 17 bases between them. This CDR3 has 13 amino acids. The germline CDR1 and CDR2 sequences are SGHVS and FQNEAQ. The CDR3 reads CASIPRTSWEQFF. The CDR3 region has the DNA TGTGCCAGCATCCCTAGGACGTCTTGGGAGCAGTTCTTC.

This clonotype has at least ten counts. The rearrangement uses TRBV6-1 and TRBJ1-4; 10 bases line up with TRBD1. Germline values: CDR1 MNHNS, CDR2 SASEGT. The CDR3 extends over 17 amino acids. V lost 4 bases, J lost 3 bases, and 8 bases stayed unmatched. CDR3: CASSAGGQGMANEKLFF. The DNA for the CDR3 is TGTGCCAGCAGTGCCGGGGGACAGGGGATGGCTAATGAAAAACTGTTTTTT.

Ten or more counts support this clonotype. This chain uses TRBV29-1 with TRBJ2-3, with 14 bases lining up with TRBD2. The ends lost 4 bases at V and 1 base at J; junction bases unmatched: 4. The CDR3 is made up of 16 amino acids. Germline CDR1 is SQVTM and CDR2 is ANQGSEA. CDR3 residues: CSVVSGLAGGTDTQYF. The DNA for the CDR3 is TGCAGCGTTGTGTCGGGACTAGCGGGAGGCACAGATACGCAGTATTTT.

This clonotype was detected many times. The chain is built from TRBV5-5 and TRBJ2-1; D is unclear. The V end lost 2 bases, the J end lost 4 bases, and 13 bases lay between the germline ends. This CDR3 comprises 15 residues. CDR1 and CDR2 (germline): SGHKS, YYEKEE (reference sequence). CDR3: CASSFDGDSYNEQFF. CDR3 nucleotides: TGTGCCAGCAGCTTTGATGGGGATTCATACAATGAGCAGTTCTTC.

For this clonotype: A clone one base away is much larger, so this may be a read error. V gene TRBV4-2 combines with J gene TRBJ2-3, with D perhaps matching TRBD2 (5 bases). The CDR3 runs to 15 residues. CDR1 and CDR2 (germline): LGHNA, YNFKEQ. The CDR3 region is CACSQEPGGAAGQYF. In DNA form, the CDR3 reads TGTGCCTGCAGCCAAGAACCCGGCGGAGCGGCGGGTCAGTATTTT.

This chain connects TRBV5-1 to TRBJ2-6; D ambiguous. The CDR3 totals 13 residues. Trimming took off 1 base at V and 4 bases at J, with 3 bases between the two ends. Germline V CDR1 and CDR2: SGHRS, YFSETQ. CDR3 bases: TGCGCCAGCAGCTTGTGGGGGGCCAACGTCCTGACTTTC. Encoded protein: CASSLWGANVLTF.

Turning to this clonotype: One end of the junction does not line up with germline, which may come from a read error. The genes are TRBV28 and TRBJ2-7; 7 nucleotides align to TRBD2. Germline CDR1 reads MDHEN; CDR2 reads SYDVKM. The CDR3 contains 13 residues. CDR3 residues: CAGSFGGEGEQYF. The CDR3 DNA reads TGTGCCGGCAGTTTCGGCGGGGAGGGAGAGCAGTACTTC.

The CDR3 sequence is CSAASSGRGVEQFF. The CDR3 bases are TGCAGTGCAGCGTCTAGCGGGAGGGGCGTTGAGCAGTTCTTC. The gene calls are TRBV20-1 and TRBJ2-1; TRBD2 matches 12 bases. Germline trimming cut 6 bases from V and 9 bases from J; bases unmatched to any gene: 9. CDR1 and CDR2 (germline): DFQATT, SNEGSKA (reference sequence). The CDR3 extends over 14 amino acids.

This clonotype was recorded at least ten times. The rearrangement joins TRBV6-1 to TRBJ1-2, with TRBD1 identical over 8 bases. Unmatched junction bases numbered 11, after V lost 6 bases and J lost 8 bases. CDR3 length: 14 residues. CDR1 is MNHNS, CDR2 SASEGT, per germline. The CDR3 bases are TGTGCCAGCAGCCCCAGGGGGCCATCGGGGGGCTACACCTTC. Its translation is CASSPRGPSGGYTF.

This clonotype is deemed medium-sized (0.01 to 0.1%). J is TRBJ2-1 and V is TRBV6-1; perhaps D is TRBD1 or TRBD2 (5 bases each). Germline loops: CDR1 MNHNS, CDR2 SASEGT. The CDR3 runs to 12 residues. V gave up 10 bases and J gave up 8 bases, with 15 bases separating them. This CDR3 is CATGRGRDEQFF. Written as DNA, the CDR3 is TGTGCCACAGGACGGGGCAGAGATGAGCAGTTCTTC.

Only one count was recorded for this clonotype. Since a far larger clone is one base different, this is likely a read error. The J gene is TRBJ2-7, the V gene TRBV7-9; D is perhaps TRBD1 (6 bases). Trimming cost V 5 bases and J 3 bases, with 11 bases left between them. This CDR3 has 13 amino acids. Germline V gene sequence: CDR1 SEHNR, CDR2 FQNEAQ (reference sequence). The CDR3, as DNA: TGTGCCAGCAGCAAGGAGACAGGCTACGAGCAGTACTTC. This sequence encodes CASSKETGYEQYF.

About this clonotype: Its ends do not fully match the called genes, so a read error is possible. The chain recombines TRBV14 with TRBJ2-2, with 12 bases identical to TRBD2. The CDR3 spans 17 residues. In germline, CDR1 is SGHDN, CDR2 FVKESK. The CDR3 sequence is CSSSRLTSGSDTGELFF. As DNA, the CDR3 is TGTTCCAGCAGCCGACTGACTAGCGGGAGTGACACCGGGGAGCTGTTTTTT.

This chain's CDR3 is CAIEGTADVYTF. The CDR3 DNA reads as TGTGCCATCGAGGGGACCGCGGACGTCTACACCTTC. The J gene is TRBJ1-2, the V gene TRBV6-1; TRBD1 might be the D (5 bases). The CDR3 is 12 amino acids. Germline values: CDR1 MNHNS, CDR2 SASEGT. Trimming pared 10 bases from V and 10 bases from J, leaving 19 bases between.

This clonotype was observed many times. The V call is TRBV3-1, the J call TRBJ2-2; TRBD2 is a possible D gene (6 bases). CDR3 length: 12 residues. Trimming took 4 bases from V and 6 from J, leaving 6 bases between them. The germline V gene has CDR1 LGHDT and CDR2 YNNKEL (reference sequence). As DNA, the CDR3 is TGTGCCAGCAGCCGGGGGGCCGGGGAGCTGTTTTTT. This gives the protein CASSRGAGELFF.